Described below is a single TCR beta chain sequence and its context. Its specificity is not known. Amplified TCR beta CDR3 regions derived from RNA transcripts. The TCR CDR3 first-round RT-PCR relied on the HTBI primer set. MiXCR, run by TCRdb on the multiplex PCR reads, gives a single entry per CDR3 protein. The repertoire holds roughly 110,000 distinct CDR3 sequences, with about a sixth as singletons. The data originate from a study of T cells in Graves' hyperthyroidism and ophthalmopathy. Whole-study context: Peripheral blood sampling occurred at initial diagnosis, before any treatment. Study outcomes and limitations: Ophthalmopathy was predicted by the model a median of roughly 6 months ahead of onset. In the blood, most expanded thyroid clonotypes above 0.001 appeared as well.

Germline V gene data show CDR1 as DFQATT and CDR2 as SNEGSKA (reference sequence). V trimming: 6 bases; J trimming: 13 bases; junction bases outside the gene matches: 10. There are 13 residues in the CDR3. This TCR derives from a woman in her forties or fifties with Graves' hyperthyroidism. The chain couples TRBV20-1 to TRBJ2-5, with 14 bases that match TRBD2. The material sequenced was blood. CDR3 loop: CSAPGTGTSGRYF. CDR3 sequence (DNA): TGCAGTGCCCCCGGGACCGGGACTAGCGGGAGGTACTTC.